Each of the 14 T cell receptor beta chains below was sequenced from the same sample in a study of T cell responses to AZD1222 COVID-19 vaccine. Sequencing was performed with immunoSEQ multiplex PCR; in TCRdb, only in-frame clones are kept and a portion is missing. The repertoire holds around 180,000 clones, with 90% as singletons. The sequenced sample was peripheral blood, obtained on day 0 of AZD1222 vaccination. The receptors were sampled from an adult in good health.

This clone was counted a single time. The V and J genes are TRBV29-1 and TRBJ2-1; D is ambiguous. The germline CDR1 and CDR2 sequences are SQVTM and ANQGSEA. CDR3 length: 12 amino acids. Trimming stripped 3 bases from V and 4 bases from J, with 7 bases between. DNA of the CDR3: TGCAGCGTTGAGGCCAGGTACAATGAGCAGTTCTTC. Encoded protein: CSVEARYNEQFF.

The DNA for the CDR3 is TGTGCCAGCAGGGGACAGGGAGGGCCCCAGCATTTT. Residues: CASRGQGGPQHF. V usage is TRBV12-3 or TRBV12-4 and J usage is TRBJ1-5, with 9 bases aligning to TRBD1. V trimming: 6 bases; J trimming: 9 bases; junction bases outside the gene matches: 3. CDR3 length: 12 residues.

This clone was detected only once. The CDR3 DNA follows: TGTGCCAGCAGTTTTAAGGTCAAAAACATTCAGTACTTC. Translation gives CASSFKVKNIQYF. The chain combines TRBV27 with TRBJ2-4, with D unclear. This CDR3 has 13 residues. Trimming shortened V by 3 bases and J by 3 bases, and 6 bases separated the two germline ends. The germline V gene encodes CDR1 MNHEY and CDR2 SMNVEV (reference sequence).

The CDR3 DNA is TGTGCCAGCAAGAACTCCGGGACAGGGACTGGAAACACCATATATTTT. Amino acid sequence: CASKNSGTGTGNTIYF. The chain carries TRBV28 and TRBJ1-3; 9 bases match TRBD1. The trim removed 7 bases at V and 2 bases at J, leaving 9 bases unmatched. The CDR3 consists of 16 residues. Germline V gene lookup returns CDR1 MDHEN and CDR2 SYDVKM.

The rearrangement uses TRBV7-2 and TRBJ1-6; D not resolved. V was trimmed by 5 bases and J by 9 bases, leaving 14 bases between them. The CDR3 contains 14 residues. Germline V gene sequence: CDR1 SGHTA, CDR2 FQGNSA. CDR3 sequence reads: CASSAGNARSPLHF. The DNA of the CDR3 is TGTGCCAGCAGCGCTGGGAACGCGCGTTCACCCCTCCACTTT.

V is TRBV29-1 and J is TRBJ2-7, with TRBD1 matching 9 bases. V was pared by 6 bases and J by 0 bases, with 12 bases of the junction left unmatched. This CDR3 is 16 amino acids long. Germline loops: CDR1 SQVTM, CDR2 ANQGSEA. The CDR3 nucleotides are TGCAGCGTCGTAAACAGGGGGCGCGGAGGCTCCTACGAGCAGTACTTC. Encoded protein: CSVVNRGRGGSYEQYF.

The chain couples TRBV6-5 to TRBJ2-7, with 9 bases that match TRBD1. V was clipped by 2 bases and J by 0 bases; unmatched bases: 2. This CDR3 is built from 15 residues. CDR1 MNHEY and CDR2 SVGAGI come from the germline V gene. CDR3 protein: CASSYGTGSSYEQYF. CDR3 bases: TGTGCCAGCAGTTACGGGACAGGGAGCTCCTACGAGCAGTACTTC.

The sample holds one count of this clone. The rearrangement uses TRBV5-1 and TRBJ2-2, with D possibly matching TRBD1 (6 bases). Germline V gene sequence: CDR1 SGHRS, CDR2 YFSETQ. Trimming pared 4 bases from V and 1 base from J, leaving 14 bases between. This CDR3 has 16 amino acids. For the CDR3, the DNA is TGCGCCAGCAGCCTTGGGGGCTTTGGGAACACCGGGGAGCTGTTTTTT. Translating it yields CASSLGGFGNTGELFF.

The rearrangement uses TRBV5-4 and TRBJ2-2, with TRBD1 identical over 10 bases. The germline gives CDR1 SGHNT, CDR2 YYREEE (reference sequence). The V segment lost 0 bases and the J segment 5 bases; nucleotides outside the gene matches: 4. The CDR3 contains 16 residues. CDR3 protein: CASSLGTGGFTGELFF. CDR3 DNA sequence: TGTGCCAGCAGCTTGGGGACAGGGGGATTTACCGGGGAGCTGTTTTTT.

This rearrangement joins TRBV18 to TRBJ2-3, with 11 bases identical to TRBD2. The germline gives CDR1 KGHSH, CDR2 LQKENI. The CDR3 runs 16 residues. The J segment lost 2 bases and the V segment lost 0 bases, leaving 1 base of the junction unmatched. This CDR3 is CASSPPTSGITDTQYF. The CDR3 DNA follows: TGTGCCAGCTCACCACCGACTAGCGGGATCACAGATACGCAGTATTTT. The entire variable domain, with the rest obtained from reference TRBV18 and TRBJ2-3, is as follows: NAGVMQNPRHLVRRRGQEARLRCSPMKGHSHVYWYRQLPEEGLKFMVYLQKENIIDESGMPKERFSAEFPKEGPSILRIQQVVRGDSAAYFCASSPPTSGITDTQYFGPGTRLTVL.

The chain uses TRBV28 and TRBJ1-1; no firm D call. The V end lost 3 bases, the J end lost 11 bases, and 13 bases lay between the germline ends. The germline gives CDR1 MDHEN, CDR2 SYDVKM. The CDR3 is 12 amino acids. The CDR3 region has the DNA TGTGCCAGCAGTTTCCGATCAATCCGGGCTTTCTTT. This codes for CASSFRSIRAFF.

The chain combines TRBV28 with TRBJ1-4; 8 bases are a match to TRBD1. V lost 6 bases, J lost 7 bases, and 7 bases stayed unmatched. Per germline, CDR1 MDHEN and CDR2 SYDVKM. This CDR3 comprises 14 residues. The CDR3 loop reads CASSPGQEGEKLFF. CDR3 coding DNA: TGTGCCAGCAGCCCGGGACAGGAAGGTGAAAAACTGTTTTTT.

J is TRBJ2-7 and V is TRBV27, with D tentatively TRBD1 or TRBD2 (5 bases each). Germline values: CDR1 MNHEY, CDR2 SMNVEV (reference sequence). The CDR3 spans 13 residues. V lost 6 bases, J lost 9 bases, and 18 bases lay in between. CDR3 bases: TGTGCCAGCAGCCGGGACCACCGGATCGGGCAGTACTTC. The encoded protein is CASSRDHRIGQYF.

This clone was seen only once. The chain links TRBV7-9 to TRBJ1-1; D perhaps matches TRBD1 (5 bases). This CDR3 contains 16 residues. Between the trimmed V and J ends, which lost 5 bases and 6 bases, there was a span of 22 bases. Germline V lookup: CDR1 SEHNR, CDR2 FQNEAQ (reference sequence). The CDR3 bases are TGTGCCAGCAGCCTCGGGCAGGGAACTTCAGCTTCTGAAGCTTTCTTT. This sequence encodes CASSLGQGTSASEAFF.